This entry concerns a single T cell receptor (beta chain). A few counts support this clonotype. Its antigen target is currently unknown. This may be a read error: a much more frequent sequence differs by one nucleotide. This record belongs to a study of regulatory T cells in long-lasting Graves disease (dated by TCRdb to the early 2020s). Study-level background: Antithyroid drugs had been taken for less than 3 months by newly diagnosed Graves' disease patients. Patients with persistent Graves' disease were compared with patients with newly diagnosed Graves' disease using TCR sequencing and RNA sequencing of peripheral blood. The study took place in China and was registered as a clinical trial. A total of 33 samples underwent TCR sequencing, from 13 patients with persistent Graves' disease and 20 or so patients with newly diagnosed Graves' disease.

The CDR3 runs 17 residues from the cysteine to the phenylalanine. Just CDR3 DNA is preserved here, 51 bases in frame from base 1. Taken from the germline V gene, the CDR1 and CDR2 loops are SGHVS and FQNEAQ. The meaning of the sample's time point label: newly diagnosed GD, antithyroid drugs for less than 3 months. RNA was extracted from PBMCs in TRIzol for both TCR sequencing and RNA sequencing. The diagnosis of Graves' disease was made according to American Thyroid Association guidelines. Patients for the study were recruited at an endocrinology department in Xi'an, China. Each patient gave about 8.1 milliliters of peripheral blood, collected in an EDTA anticoagulant tube. Ficoll Paque Plus density gradient separation was used to isolate PBMCs, and no additional T cell sorting was done. An Agilent 2100 Bioanalyzer and agarose gel were used to assess RNA quality, and a NanoDrop 2000 was used to measure RNA concentration.

What the work shows at the level of the full study, not this receptor alone: Persistent Graves' disease patients showed lower TCR Shannon entropy and fewer highly expanded clones than newly diagnosed patients, suggesting clonal expansion. A larger number of public clonotypes was shared among persistent patients (around 3,000) than among newly diagnosed patients (around 970). The authors acknowledged the small sample size as a limitation that may reduce accuracy. The study examined only peripheral blood because the primary lesion, thyroid tissue, could not be accessed. Only the TCR beta chain was sequenced and analyzed. Persistent disease showed preferential use of TRBV28, TRBJ1-2 and TRBJ2-5, whereas newly diagnosed disease favored TRBV20-1 and TRBJ2-1.

Library method: multiplex PCR. Sequencing was performed on an Illumina HiSeq 4000. To build TCR beta libraries, CDR3 regions were amplified by Arm-PCR using iRepertoire HTBI primers. Before sequencing, the PCR products underwent gel purification. On the study's bioinformatics: A total of roughly 58 TRBV and some 15 TRBJ segments were identified across samples and were used for gene usage analysis of CDR3 amino acid clonotypes. Filtered high-quality paired reads were merged into contigs using COPE and FqMerger. BLAST was used to align contigs to IMGT TRBV, TRBD and TRBJ reference genes, and CDR3 was defined according to IMGT. Clonotypes above 0.1% frequency were classified as highly expanded clones. Shannon entropy served as the measure of repertoire diversity, while the Gini coefficient captured V-J evenness. Clonotypes shared by more than one individual were considered public. TCRdb redid the processing of the public reads, applying fastp at Q25 and MiXCR, and retained in-frame beta chains. Rows matching on CDR3 protein sequence are summarized as one entry with the most common DNA and genes. The V and J calls, along with clone size, are taken from TCRdb and not from the paper's own processing. The table for this sample lists 620,000 or so distinct CDR3 sequences; 15% to 20% of them were counted only once. The top ten clones comprise around 19% of the sample.

This same sample was also taken into another study, of T cells in Graves' hyperthyroidism and ophthalmopathy. Looking at the second paper: Stable Graves' hyperthyroidism was defined as the absence of progression to ophthalmopathy over 18 months of follow-up. Hyperthyroidism patients were newly diagnosed, with disease duration under 2 months, and aged 18 to 65 years. The study excluded patients with uncontrolled infections, other autoimmune diseases, pregnancy or lactation. Clinical symptoms, serum thyroxine and TRAb, thyroid ultrasound, and orbital computed tomography formed the basis for the diagnoses. For the first round of RT-PCR on the TCR CDR3, the HTBI primer set was used together with the Qiagen OneStep RT-PCR kit. Most expanded thyroid clonotypes (frequency above 0.001) were also detected in blood, a finding suggesting that blood repertoires may reflect thyroid immune responses. In cross-validation, a model built on a 13 V-J signature told ophthalmopathy apart from stable hyperthyroidism with approximately 90% sensitivity and roughly 81% specificity, and in testing the same model reached 80%/75%. During validation, the model predicted progression to ophthalmopathy a median of about 6.5 months ahead of onset, with 60% to 71% sensitivity and 72% to 85% specificity. A discovery cohort of about 95 patients, approximately 44 with Graves' ophthalmopathy and under 60 with stable Graves' hyperthyroidism, was used to find distinguishing TCR V-J signatures. Prospective prediction of ophthalmopathy was tested in an independent validation cohort consisting of 18 to 20 hyperthyroidism patients and more than 15 patients who later progressed to ophthalmopathy. The approximately 100 discovery patients were randomly divided into training and test sets at a 7:3 ratio. In several Graves' hyperthyroidism patients, the study also compared T-cell repertoires from thyroid tissue with T-cell repertoires from blood. Following sampling, methimazole starting at 30 mg daily was given to hyperthyroidism patients, and high-dose intravenous methylprednisolone was given to ophthalmopathy patients. A second multiplex PCR round built the libraries, followed by size selection and purification. The libraries were sequenced on an Illumina HiSeq2000 using paired-end 100 bp reads. SOAPnuke was used to process the raw data, throwing out any read that contained adapters or uncalled bases, had a mean Phred below 15, or lacked an exact constant-primer or identifier match. High-quality paired reads were merged with COPE v1.2.5, and unique nucleotide sequences were defined as clonotypes. Clonotypes were aligned to IMGT TRBV, TRBD and TRBJ reference segments using MiTCR v1.1. Analysis was restricted to V-J combinations with a frequency above 0.0001, which covered roughly 99% of repertoires. The TCS score was defined as the ratio of F50 (clonal expansion) to E x V (chaos), calculated using BLOSUM62-based TCRdist between CDR3 peptides within each V-J. Welch's t-statistics and random forest reduced several hundred V-J features to 10 to 15, which were used in a naive Bayes classifier (R e1071). No statistical method was used to fix the sample size in advance, and group allocation was not hidden from the investigators. According to the paper, TCR Vbeta CDR3 sequencing was carried out on 135 peripheral blood samples, which came from under 50 ophthalmopathy, roughly 75 hyperthyroidism and some 17 progressor patients.

The source was peripheral blood mononuclear cells (PBMCs), collected at new diagnosis, from a patient treated with antithyroid drugs. This receptor was identified in a woman under 40 with Graves disease. Donor details come from another sample of the same person, matched by shared clones. Recombination linked TRBV7-8 to TRBJ1-5, and the D gene may be TRBD1, 5 bases matching. CDR3 sequence: CASSLERRDRSNQLQHF. The DNA is as follows: TGTGCCAGCAGCTTAGAGCGCAGGGATCGGAGCAATCAGCTCCAGCATTTT.